One and the same sample provided the 3 T cell receptor beta chains below, sequenced in a study of tumor and adjacent non-tumor tissue in lung cancer (dated by TCRdb to 2016 to 2019). Libraries were made using multiplex PCR. Sequencer: Illumina HiSeq 2500. TCRbeta libraries were built by three rounds of nested PCR using primers (Table S4), following protocols modified from ARM-PCR. Using fastp trimming at Q25 and MiXCR clonotype assembly, TCRdb reanalyzed the public sequencing data and kept in-frame beta chains. CDR3 protein duplicates are merged, each entry listing the most common genes and DNA. The sample table records about 81,000 distinct CDR3 sequences; roughly 72% of these occur just once. In total, the top ten clones hold approximately 10% of the sample. RNA was isolated from bulk unsorted tissue, and RNA quality was assessed with a NanoDrop ND-1000 and an Agilent 2100. The sample comprised lung tumor tissue. These TCRs come from a middle-aged woman with non-small cell lung cancer.

To note about this clonotype: This likely comes from a read error, as the CDR3 has no conserved phenylalanine or tryptophan at its end. The V and J genes are TRBV29-1 and TRBJ2-1, with 12 bases fitting TRBD2. The CDR3 is 16 amino acids. Germline V gene lookup returns CDR1 SQVTM and CDR2 ANQGSEA. CDR3 nucleotides: TGCAGCATTGAAGCAATGACTAGCGGGAGTGGGGGTGAGCAGTTCTTA. This translates into CSIEAMTSGSGGEQFL.

With respect to this clonotype: A much more abundant neighbour one base away suggests this may be a read error. This likely comes from a read error, as the CDR3 has no conserved phenylalanine or tryptophan at its end. The chain is built from TRBV5-1 and TRBJ2-6; D gene ambiguous. Per the germline V gene, CDR1 is SGHRS and CDR2 is YFSETQ. There are 14 residues in the CDR3. Between the trimmed V and J ends, which lost 2 bases and 1 base, there was a span of 4 bases. The CDR3 is CASSFTSGANVLTS. The CDR3 DNA is TGCGCCAGCAGCTTTACATCTGGGGCCAACGTCCTGACTTCC.

Concerning this clonotype itself: Compared with germline, one end of the junction differs, possibly owing to a read error. This rearrangement joins TRBV11-2 to TRBJ2-7; D is unresolved. The germline gives CDR1 SGHAT, CDR2 FQNNGV. CDR3 length: 15 amino acids. The CDR3 loop reads CVSSLDPQRSYGQYF. The CDR3 bases are TGCGTCAGCAGCTTAGATCCCCAGAGGTCCTACGGGCAGTACTTC.